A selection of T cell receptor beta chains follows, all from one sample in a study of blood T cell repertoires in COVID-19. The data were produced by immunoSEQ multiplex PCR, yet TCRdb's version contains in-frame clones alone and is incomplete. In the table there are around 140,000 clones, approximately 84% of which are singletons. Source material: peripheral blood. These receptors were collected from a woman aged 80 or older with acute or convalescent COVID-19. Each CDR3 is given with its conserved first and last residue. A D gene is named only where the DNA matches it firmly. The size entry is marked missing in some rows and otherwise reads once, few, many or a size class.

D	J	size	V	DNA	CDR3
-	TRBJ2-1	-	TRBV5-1	TGCGCCAGCAGACAGGAGGGTGGGCAGTTCTTC	CASRQEGGQFF
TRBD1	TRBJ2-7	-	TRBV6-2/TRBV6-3	TGTGCCAGCAGTGGGACAGGCCGGAGGGCCGAGCAGTACTTC	CASSGTGRRAEQYF
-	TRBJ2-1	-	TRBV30	TGTGCCTGGAGGTCGGGGCAGGGGTACAATGAGCAGTTCTTC	CAWRSGQGYNEQFF
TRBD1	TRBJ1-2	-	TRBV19	TGTGCCAGTAGGCCGGACAGGGGAGGAAGAGGCTACACCTTC	CASRPDRGGRGYTF
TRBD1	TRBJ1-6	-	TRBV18	TGTGCCAGCTCACCAATCAGGGGGGCCAATTCACCCCTCCACTTT	CASSPIRGANSPLHF
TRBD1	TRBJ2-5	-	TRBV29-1	TGCAGCGTTTTCGGGACAGGGGTGGGGGAGACCCAGTACTTC	CSVFGTGVGETQYF
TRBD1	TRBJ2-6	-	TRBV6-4	TGTGCCAGCAGTGTCGGGACAGGGGGAGGTGTACGTGGGGCCAACGTCCTGACTTTC	CASSVGTGGGVRGANVLTF
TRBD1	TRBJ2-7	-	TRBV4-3	TGCGCCAGCAGCCAAGATAGGACAGGGAGTCTGTACGAGCAGTACTTC	CASSQDRTGSLYEQYF
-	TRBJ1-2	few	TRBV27	TGTGCCAGCAGTTCCCTCCCCAACCGACAAATCTCTAACTATGGCTACACCTTC	CASSSLPNRQISNYGYTF
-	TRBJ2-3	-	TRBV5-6	TGTGCCAGCAGCGGGAGGGACATCCGCACAGATACGCAGTATTTT	CASSGRDIRTDTQYF
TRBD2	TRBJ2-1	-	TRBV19	TGTGCCAGTAGTCAAGGACTAGCGGGAGGGCCGGCGAATGAGCAGTTCTTC	CASSQGLAGGPANEQFF
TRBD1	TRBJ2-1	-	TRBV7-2	TGTGCCAGCAGCTTAGTTTGGACAGGGGCTAATGAGCAGTTCTTC	CASSLVWTGANEQFF
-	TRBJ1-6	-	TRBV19	TGTGCCAGTAGTCGACAGCCAACTATGACAAATTCACCCCTCCACTTT	CASSRQPTMTNSPLHF
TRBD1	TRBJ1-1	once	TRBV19	TGTGCCAGTAGTACCGACAGGGCCACTGAAGCTTTCTTT	CASSTDRATEAFF
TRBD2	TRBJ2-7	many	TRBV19	TGTGCCAGTAGGGGGGGGACCTACGAGCAGTACTTC	CASRGGTYEQYF
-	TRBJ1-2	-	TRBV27	TGTGCCACCAAGGAGGGTTTCGGTAGGGTCTATGGCTACACCTTC	CATKEGFGRVYGYTF
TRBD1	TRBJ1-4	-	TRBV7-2	TGTGCCAGCAGCCTTCAGGGGGCCAGGAGTGAAAAACTGTTTTTT	CASSLQGARSEKLFF
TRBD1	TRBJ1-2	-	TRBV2	TGTGCCAGCAGTTCCGGACAGGGAGGTTACTATGGCTACACCTTC	CASSSGQGGYYGYTF
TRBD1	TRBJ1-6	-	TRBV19	TGTGCCAGTAGTATGGACGGACAGGGAAATTCACCCCTCCACTTT	CASSMDGQGNSPLHF
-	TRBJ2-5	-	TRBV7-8	TGTGCCAGCAGCCTGACTAGAGAGACCCAGTACTTC	CASSLTRETQYF
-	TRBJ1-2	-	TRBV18	TGTGCCAGCTCACCGGGCCCCGACTATGGCTACACCTTC	CASSPGPDYGYTF
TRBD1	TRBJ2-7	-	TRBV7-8	TGTGCCACCAGAGACCCGGGACAGGGGCACTACGAGCAGTACTTC	CATRDPGQGHYEQYF
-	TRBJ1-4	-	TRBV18	TGTGCCAGCTCACCAGACAGGAATGAAAAACTGTTTTTT	CASSPDRNEKLFF
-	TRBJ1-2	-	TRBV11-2	TGTGCCAGCAGCCAAGACGGACTCTATGGCTACACCTTC	CASSQDGLYGYTF
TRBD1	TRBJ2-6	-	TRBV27	TGTGCCAGCAGTTACCGGGACAGACTCTCTGGGGCCAACGTCCTGACTTTC	CASSYRDRLSGANVLTF
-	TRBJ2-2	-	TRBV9	TGTGCCAGCAGCGCCTACCCAGGGGAGGGGGAGCTGTTTTTT	CASSAYPGEGELFF
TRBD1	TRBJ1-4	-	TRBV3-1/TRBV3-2	TGTGCCAGCAGTCGTGTGACGCAGGGGGGCGAGGAAAAACTGTTTTTT	CASSRVTQGGEEKLFF